The clone carrying this T cell receptor beta chain was counted ten times or more. Its antigen is currently unknown. This entry belongs to a study of regulatory T cells in long-lasting Graves disease. Overall study context: Over-5-year antithyroid drug use with positive TSH receptor antibodies defined persistent Graves' disease in the study. Study-wide results and caveats: Blood alone, not thyroid tissue, was studied. Persistent disease exhibited a predilection for TRBV28, TRBJ1-2 and TRBJ2-5. Those with persistent Graves' had less TCR diversity than newly diagnosed patients.

Construction of TCR beta libraries relied on iRepertoire HTBI primers and on Arm-PCR targeting CDR3 regions. TCRdb re-called the multiplex PCR reads through MiXCR, storing one row per CDR3 protein. The sample includes about 460,000 distinct CDR3 sequences, about 20% seen only once; the top ten take about an eighth. Indicated time point: persistent/refractory GD, antithyroid drugs over 5 years with positive TRAb. From PBMCs, RNA was extracted and then used to make the TCR library. In germline, CDR1 is MDHEN, CDR2 SYDVKM. The CDR3 extends over 16 amino acids. The V segment lost 4 bases and the J segment 6 bases; nucleotides outside the gene matches: 7.

The sequence was collected from a female donor with Graves disease. The chain joins TRBV28 to TRBJ1-5; 12 nucleotides agree with TRBD1. The material sequenced was peripheral blood mononuclear cells (PBMCs), taken when the disease was refractory, from a patient treated with antithyroid drugs. The CDR3 DNA reads TGTGCCAGCAGTTCGACCGGGACAGGGGGCAGTCAGCCCCAGCATTTT. Translation gives CASSSTGTGGSQPQHF. Complete variable domain (other parts from reference TRBV28 and TRBJ1-5): DVKVTQSSRYLVKRTGEKVFLECVQDMDHENMFWYRQDPGLGLRLIYFSYDVKMKEKGDIPEGYSVSREKKERFSLILESASTNQTSMYLCASSSTGTGGSQPQHFGDGTRLSIL.